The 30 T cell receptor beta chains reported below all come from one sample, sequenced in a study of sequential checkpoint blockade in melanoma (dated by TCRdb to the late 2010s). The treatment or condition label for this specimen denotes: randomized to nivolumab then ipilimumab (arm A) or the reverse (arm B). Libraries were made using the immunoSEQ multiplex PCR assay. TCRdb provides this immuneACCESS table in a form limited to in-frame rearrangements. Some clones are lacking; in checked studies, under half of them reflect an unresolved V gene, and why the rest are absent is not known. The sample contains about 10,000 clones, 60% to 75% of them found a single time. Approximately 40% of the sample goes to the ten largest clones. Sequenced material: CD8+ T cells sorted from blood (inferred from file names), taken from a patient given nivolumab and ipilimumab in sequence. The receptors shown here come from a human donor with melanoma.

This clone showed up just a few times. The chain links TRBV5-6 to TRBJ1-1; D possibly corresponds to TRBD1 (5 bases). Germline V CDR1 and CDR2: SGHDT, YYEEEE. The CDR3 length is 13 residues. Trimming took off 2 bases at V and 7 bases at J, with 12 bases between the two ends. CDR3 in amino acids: CASSFGGIGEAFF. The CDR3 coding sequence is TGTGCCAGCAGCTTTGGGGGGATAGGTGAAGCTTTCTTT.

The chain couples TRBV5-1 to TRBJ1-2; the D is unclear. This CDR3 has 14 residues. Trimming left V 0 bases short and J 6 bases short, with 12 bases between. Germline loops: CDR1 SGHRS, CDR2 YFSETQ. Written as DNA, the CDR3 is TGCGCCAGCAGCTTGGCCAGTTCCGTGGATGGCTACACCTTC. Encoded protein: CASSLASSVDGYTF.

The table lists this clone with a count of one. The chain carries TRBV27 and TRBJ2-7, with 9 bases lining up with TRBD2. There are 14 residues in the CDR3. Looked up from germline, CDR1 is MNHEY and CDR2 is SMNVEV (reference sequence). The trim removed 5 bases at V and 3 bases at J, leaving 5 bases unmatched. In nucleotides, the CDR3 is TGTGCCAGCAGTAAGTCTAGCGGGGTCTACGAGCAGTACTTC. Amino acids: CASSKSSGVYEQYF.

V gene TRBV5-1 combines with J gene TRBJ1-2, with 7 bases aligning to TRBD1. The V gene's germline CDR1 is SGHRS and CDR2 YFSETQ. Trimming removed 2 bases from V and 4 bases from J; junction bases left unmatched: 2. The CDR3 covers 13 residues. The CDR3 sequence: CASSFGTAYGYTF. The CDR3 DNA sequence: TGCGCCAGCAGCTTCGGGACAGCCTATGGCTACACCTTC.

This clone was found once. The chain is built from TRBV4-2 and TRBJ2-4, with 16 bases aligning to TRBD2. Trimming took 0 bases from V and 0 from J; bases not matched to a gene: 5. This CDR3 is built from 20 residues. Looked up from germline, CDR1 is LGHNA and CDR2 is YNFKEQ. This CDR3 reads CASSQESGLAGGLAKNIQYF. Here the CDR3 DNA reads TGTGCCAGCAGCCAAGAGTCGGGACTAGCGGGGGGGCTAGCCAAAAACATTCAGTACTTC.

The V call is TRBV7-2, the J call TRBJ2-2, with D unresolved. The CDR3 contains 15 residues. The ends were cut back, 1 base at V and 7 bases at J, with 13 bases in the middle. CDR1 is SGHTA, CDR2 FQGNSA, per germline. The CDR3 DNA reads TGTGCCAGCAGCTTAGGGGCTGAGTATCTCGGGGAGCTGTTTTTT. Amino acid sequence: CASSLGAEYLGELFF.

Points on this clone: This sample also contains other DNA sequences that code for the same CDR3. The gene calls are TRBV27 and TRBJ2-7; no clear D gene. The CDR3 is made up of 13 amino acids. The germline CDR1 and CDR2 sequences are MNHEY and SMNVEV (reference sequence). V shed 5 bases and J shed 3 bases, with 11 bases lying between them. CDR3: CASSPDSVYEQYF. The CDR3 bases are TGTGCCAGCAGTCCCGACTCGGTCTACGAGCAGTACTTC.

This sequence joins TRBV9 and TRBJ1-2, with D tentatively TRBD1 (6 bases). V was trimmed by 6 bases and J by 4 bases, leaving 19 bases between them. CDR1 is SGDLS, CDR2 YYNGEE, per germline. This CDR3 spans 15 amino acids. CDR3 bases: TGTGCCAGCACCCCGGGGGGGCAGAATCCCTATGGCTACACCTTC. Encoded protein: CASTPGGQNPYGYTF.

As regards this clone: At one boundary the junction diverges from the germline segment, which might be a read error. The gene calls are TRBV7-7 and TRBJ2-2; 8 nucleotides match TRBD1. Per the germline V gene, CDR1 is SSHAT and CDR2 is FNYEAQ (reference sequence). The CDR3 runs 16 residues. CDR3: CASSLEQGVNTGELFF. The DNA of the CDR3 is TGTGCTAGCAGCTTAGAACAGGGGGTGAACACCGGGGAGCTGTTTTTT.

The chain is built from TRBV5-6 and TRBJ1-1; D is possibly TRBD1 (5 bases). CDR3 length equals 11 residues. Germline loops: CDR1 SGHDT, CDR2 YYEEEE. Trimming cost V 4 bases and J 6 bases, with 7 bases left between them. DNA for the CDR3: TGTGCCAGCAGCCTGGGGCCTGAAGCTTTCTTT. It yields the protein CASSLGPEAFF.

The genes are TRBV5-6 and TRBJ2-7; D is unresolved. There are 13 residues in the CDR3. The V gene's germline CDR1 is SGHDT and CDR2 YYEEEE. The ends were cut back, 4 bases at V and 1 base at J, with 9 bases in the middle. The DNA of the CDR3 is TGTGCCAGCAGCCCCTACGGTTCCTACGAGCAGTACTTC. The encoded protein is CASSPYGSYEQYF.

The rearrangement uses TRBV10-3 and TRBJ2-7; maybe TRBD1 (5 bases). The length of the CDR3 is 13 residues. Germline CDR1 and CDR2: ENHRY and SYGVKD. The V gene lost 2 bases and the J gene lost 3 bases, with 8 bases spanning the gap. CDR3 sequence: CAISEAGIYEQYF. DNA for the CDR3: TGTGCCATCAGTGAGGCAGGGATCTACGAGCAGTACTTC.

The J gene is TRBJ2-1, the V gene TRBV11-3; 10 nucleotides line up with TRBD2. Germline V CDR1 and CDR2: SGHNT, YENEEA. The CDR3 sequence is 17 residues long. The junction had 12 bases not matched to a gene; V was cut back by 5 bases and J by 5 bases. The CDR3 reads CASSPIMRTSGDNEQFF. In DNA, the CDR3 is TGTGCCAGCAGCCCCATCATGAGGACTAGCGGAGACAATGAGCAGTTCTTC.

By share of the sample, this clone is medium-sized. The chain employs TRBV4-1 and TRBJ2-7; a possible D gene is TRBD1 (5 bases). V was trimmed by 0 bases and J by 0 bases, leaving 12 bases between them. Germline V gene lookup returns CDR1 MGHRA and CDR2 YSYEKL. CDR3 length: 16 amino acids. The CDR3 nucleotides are TGCGCCAGCAGCCAAGATATTACAGACAGCTCCTACGAGCAGTACTTC. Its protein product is CASSQDITDSSYEQYF.

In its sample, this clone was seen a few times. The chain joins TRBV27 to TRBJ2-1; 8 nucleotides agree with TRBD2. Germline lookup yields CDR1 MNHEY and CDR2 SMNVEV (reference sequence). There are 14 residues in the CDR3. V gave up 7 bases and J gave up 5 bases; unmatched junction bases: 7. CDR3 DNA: TGTGCCAGCAAAAGGGCGGGAGGTCACAATGAGCAGTTCTTC. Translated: CASKRAGGHNEQFF.

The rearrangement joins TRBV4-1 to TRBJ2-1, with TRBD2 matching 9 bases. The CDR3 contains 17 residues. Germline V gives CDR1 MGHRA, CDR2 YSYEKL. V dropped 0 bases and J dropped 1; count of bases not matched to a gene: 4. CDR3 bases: TGCGCCAGCAGCCAAGAGGGGCTAGCGGGGTCCTACAATGAGCAGTTCTTC. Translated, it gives CASSQEGLAGSYNEQFF.

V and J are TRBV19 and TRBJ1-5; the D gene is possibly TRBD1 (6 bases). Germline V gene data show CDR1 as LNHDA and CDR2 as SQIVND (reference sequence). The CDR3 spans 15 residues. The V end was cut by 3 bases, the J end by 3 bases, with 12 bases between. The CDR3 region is CASSITGRDNQPQHF. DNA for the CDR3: TGTGCCAGTAGTATCACAGGGAGGGACAATCAGCCCCAGCATTTT.

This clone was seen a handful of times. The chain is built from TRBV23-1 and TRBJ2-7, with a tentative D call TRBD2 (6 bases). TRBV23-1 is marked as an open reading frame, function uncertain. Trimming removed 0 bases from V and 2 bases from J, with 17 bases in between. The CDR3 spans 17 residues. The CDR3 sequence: CASSQSSCSGTTYEQYF. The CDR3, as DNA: TGCGCCAGCAGTCAATCTTCGTGTAGCGGCACCACCTACGAGCAGTACTTC.

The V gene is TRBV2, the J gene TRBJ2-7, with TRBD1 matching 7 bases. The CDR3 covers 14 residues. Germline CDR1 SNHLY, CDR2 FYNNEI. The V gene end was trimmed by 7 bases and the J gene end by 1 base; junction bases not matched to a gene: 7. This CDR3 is CASTGQDPSYEQYF. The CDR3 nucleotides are TGTGCCAGCACCGGACAGGATCCTTCCTACGAGCAGTACTTC.

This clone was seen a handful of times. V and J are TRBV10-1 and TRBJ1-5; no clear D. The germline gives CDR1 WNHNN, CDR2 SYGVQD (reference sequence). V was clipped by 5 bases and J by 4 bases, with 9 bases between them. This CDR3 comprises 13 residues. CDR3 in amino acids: CASSLGRNQPQHF. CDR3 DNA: TGCGCCAGCAGTCTGGGCCGGAATCAGCCCCAGCATTTT.

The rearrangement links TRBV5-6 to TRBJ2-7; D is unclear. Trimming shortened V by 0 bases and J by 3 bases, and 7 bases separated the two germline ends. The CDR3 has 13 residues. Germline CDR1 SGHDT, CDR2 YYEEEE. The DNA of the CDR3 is TGTGCCAGCAGCTTGGTCAATTTCTACGAGCAGTACTTC. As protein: CASSLVNFYEQYF.

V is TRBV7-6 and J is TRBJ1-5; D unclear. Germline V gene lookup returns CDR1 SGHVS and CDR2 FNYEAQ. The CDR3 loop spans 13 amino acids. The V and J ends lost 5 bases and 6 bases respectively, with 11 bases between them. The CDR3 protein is CASSPDIGQPQHF. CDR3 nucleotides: TGTGCCAGCAGCCCAGACATCGGTCAGCCCCAGCATTTT.

CDR3 nucleotides: TGCGCCAGCAGCTTGACAGGGCCGGGGACCTATGGCTACACCTTC. This translates into CASSLTGPGTYGYTF. The gene calls are TRBV5-1 and TRBJ1-2; tentatively, D is TRBD1 (6 bases). Trimming shortened V by 1 base and J by 4 bases, and 14 bases separated the two germline ends. There are 15 residues in the CDR3. Germline-derived CDR1 and CDR2 are SGHRS and YFSETQ.

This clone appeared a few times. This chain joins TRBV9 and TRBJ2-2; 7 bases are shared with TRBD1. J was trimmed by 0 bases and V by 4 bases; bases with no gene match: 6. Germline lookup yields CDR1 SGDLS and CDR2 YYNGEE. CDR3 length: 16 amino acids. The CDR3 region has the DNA TGTGCCAGCAGCACCGGACAGGTCGCGAACACCGGGGAGCTGTTTTTT. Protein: CASSTGQVANTGELFF.

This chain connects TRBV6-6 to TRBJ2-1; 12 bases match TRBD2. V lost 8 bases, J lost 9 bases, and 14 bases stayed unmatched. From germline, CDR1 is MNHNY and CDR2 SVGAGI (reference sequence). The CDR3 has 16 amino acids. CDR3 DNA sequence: TGTGCCAGCGAGATTGGGCCACTAGCGGGGGGAGGTGAGCAGTTCTTC. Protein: CASEIGPLAGGGEQFF.

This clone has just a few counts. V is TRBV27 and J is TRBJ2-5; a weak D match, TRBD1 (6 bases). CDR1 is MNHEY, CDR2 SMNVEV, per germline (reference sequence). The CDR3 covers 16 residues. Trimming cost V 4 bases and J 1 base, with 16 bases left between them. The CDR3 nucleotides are TGTGCCAGCAGTTCCCGGACAGCCAGGCCCCAAGAGACCCAGTACTTC. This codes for CASSSRTARPQETQYF.

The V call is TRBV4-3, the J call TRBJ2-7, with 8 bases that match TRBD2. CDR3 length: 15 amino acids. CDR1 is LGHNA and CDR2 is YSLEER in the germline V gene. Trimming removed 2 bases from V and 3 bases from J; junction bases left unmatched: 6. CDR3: CASSQTTSADYEQYF. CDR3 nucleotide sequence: TGCGCCAGCAGCCAAACGACTAGCGCCGACTACGAGCAGTACTTC.

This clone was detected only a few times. The chain's CDR3 is CASSPGGYSAGANVLTF. CDR3 bases: TGTGCCAGCAGCCCAGGCGGGTATTCAGCTGGGGCCAACGTCCTGACTTTC. The chain employs TRBV9 and TRBJ2-6; possibly TRBD2 for D (5 bases). Per germline, CDR1 SGDLS and CDR2 YYNGEE. The CDR3 totals 17 residues. V dropped 4 bases and J dropped 2 bases, with 16 bases sitting between them.

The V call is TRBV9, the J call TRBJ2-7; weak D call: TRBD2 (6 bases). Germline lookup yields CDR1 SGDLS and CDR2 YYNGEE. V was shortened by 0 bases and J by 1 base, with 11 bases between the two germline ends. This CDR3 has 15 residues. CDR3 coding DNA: TGTGCCAGCAGCGTAGGGGACGGAGGGTCCTACGAGCAGTACTTC. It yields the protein CASSVGDGGSYEQYF.

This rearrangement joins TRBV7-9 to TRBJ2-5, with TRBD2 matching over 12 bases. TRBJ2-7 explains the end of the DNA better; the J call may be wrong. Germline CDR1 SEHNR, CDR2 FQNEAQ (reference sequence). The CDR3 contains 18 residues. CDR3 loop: CASSCPLAGGPRCYEQYF. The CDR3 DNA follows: TGTGCCAGCAGCTGCCCACTAGCGGGAGGTCCCAGGTGCTACGAGCAGTACTTC.